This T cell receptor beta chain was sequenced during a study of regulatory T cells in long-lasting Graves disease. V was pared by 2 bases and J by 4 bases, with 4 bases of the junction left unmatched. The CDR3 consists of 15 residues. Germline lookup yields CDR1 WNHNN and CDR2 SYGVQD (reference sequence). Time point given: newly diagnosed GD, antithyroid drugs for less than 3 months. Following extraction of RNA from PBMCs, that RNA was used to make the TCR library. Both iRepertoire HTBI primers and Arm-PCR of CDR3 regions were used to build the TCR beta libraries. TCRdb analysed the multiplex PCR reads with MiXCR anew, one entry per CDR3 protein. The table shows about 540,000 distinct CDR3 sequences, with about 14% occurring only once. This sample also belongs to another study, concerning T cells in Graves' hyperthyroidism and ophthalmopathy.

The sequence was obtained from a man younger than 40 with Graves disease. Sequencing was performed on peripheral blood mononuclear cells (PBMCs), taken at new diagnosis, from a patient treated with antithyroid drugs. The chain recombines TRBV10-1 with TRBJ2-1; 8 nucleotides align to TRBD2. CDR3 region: CASSERTSGYNEQFF. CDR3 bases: TGCGCCAGCAGTGAGCGTACTAGCGGTTACAATGAGCAGTTCTTC.